A single T cell receptor beta chain is shown here with its context. The data were obtained in a study of blood T cell repertoires in COVID-19. J lost 5 bases, V lost 6 bases, and 8 bases had no gene match. Looked up from germline, CDR1 is LNHDA and CDR2 is SQIVND (reference sequence). This CDR3 region has 17 residues. The assay was immunoSEQ multiplex PCR, and TCRdb's table has in-frame clones only and misses some. The sample yields 55,000 to 90,000 clones, around nine tenths seen once. The rearrangement uses TRBV19 and TRBJ2-3; 16 bases fit TRBD2. The sample comprised peripheral blood. The clonotype originates from a woman in her sixties with acute or convalescent COVID-19. CDR3 nucleotide sequence: TGTGCCAGTAGCGGGACTAGCGGGGGGGCAACTGGAGATACGCAGTATTTT. Residues: CASSGTSGGATGDTQYF.